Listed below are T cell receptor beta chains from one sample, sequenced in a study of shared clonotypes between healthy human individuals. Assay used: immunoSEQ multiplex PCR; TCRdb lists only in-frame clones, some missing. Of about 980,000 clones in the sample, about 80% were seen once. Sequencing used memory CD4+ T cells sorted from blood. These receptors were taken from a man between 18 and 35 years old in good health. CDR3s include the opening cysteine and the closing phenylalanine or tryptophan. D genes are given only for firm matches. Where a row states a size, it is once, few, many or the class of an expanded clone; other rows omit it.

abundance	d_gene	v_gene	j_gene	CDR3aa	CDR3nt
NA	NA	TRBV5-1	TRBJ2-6	CASSFSVGGSSGANVLTF	TGCGCCAGCAGCTTCTCCGTCGGGGGCTCCTCTGGGGCCAACGTCCTGACTTTC
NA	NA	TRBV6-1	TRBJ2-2	CASKGFLTGELFF	TGTGCCAGTAAAGGGTTTTTGACCGGGGAGCTGTTTTTT
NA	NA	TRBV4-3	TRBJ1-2	CASSPGTFNYGYTF	TGCGCCAGCAGCCCAGGGACTTTTAACTATGGCTACACCTTC
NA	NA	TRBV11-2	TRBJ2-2	CASSFLANTGELFF	TGTGCCAGCAGCTTTCTGGCGAACACCGGGGAGCTGTTTTTT
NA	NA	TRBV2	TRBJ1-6	CASRWEDNSPLHF	TGTGCCAGCAGGTGGGAGGATAATTCACCCCTCCACTTT
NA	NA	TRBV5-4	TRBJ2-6	CASSLVLAAPGANVLTF	TGTGCCAGCAGCTTGGTTCTGGCAGCCCCTGGGGCCAACGTCCTGACTTTC
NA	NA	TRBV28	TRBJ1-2	CASSSGPYGYTF	TGTGCCAGCAGTTCCGGACCTTATGGCTACACCTTC
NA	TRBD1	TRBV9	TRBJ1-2	CASSERDRGYGYTF	TGTGCCAGCAGCGAGCGGGACAGGGGATATGGCTACACCTTC
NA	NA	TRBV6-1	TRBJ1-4	CASSAGSYEKLFF	TGTGCCAGCAGTGCTGGGTCGTATGAAAAACTGTTTTTT
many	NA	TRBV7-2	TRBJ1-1	CASHRGTTNTEAFF	TGTGCCAGCCACCGTGGGACCACGAACACTGAAGCTTTCTTT
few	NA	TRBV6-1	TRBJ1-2	CASAQEMYGYTF	TGTGCCAGCGCGCAGGAGATGTATGGCTACACCTTC
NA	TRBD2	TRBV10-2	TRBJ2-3	CASSSRTSGRTDTQYF	TGCGCCAGCAGTTCTAGGACTAGCGGGAGAACAGATACGCAGTATTTT
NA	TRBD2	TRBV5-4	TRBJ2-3	CASSLERGFTDTQYF	TGTGCCAGCAGCTTGGAGCGGGGATTCACAGATACGCAGTATTTT
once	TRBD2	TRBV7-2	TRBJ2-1	CASSLTSLAGRRSYNEQFF	TGTGCCAGCAGCCTTACCTCACTAGCGGGTCGACGCTCCTACAATGAGCAGTTCTTC
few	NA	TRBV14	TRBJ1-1	CASSQAPGTEAFF	TGTGCCAGCAGCCAGGCCCCAGGGACTGAAGCTTTCTTT
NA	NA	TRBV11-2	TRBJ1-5	CASSLAGGGNQPQHF	TGTGCCAGCAGCTTAGCTGGGGGTGGCAATCAGCCCCAGCATTTT
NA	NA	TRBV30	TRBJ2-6	CASRVAGANVLTF	TGTGCCTCCAGGGTGGCGGGGGCCAACGTCCTGACTTTC
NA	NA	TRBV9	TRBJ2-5	CASSVRFQETQYF	TGTGCCAGCAGCGTGAGGTTCCAAGAGACCCAGTACTTC
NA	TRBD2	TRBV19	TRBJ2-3	CASSGWTSAFTDTQYF	TGTGCCAGTAGTGGATGGACTAGCGCCTTCACAGATACGCAGTATTTT
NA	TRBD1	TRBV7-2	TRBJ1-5	CASSSGQGNNQPQHF	TGTGCCAGCAGCTCGGGACAGGGAAACAATCAGCCCCAGCATTTT
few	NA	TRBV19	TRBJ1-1	CASRTGNTEAFF	TGTGCCAGTAGAACAGGGAACACTGAAGCTTTCTTT
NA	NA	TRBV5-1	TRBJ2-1	CASSLAVAYNEQFF	TGCGCCAGCAGCTTGGCTGTCGCGTACAATGAGCAGTTCTTC
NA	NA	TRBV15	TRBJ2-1	CATSRERHPESYNEQFF	TGTGCCACCAGCAGAGAACGACATCCGGAATCCTACAATGAGCAGTTCTTC
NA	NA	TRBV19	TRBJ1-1	CASSGGAGTANTEAFF	TGTGCCAGTAGTGGAGGGGCCGGGACGGCAAACACTGAAGCTTTCTTT
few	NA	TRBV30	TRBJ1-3	CAWSVKASGNTIYF	TGTGCCTGGAGTGTCAAGGCCTCTGGAAACACCATATATTTT
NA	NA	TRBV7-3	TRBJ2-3	CASSLGHTDTQYF	TGTGCCAGCAGCTTGGGACACACAGATACGCAGTATTTT
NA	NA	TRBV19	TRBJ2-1	CASSPDFKNEQFF	TGTGCCAGTAGTCCGGACTTTAAGAATGAGCAGTTCTTC
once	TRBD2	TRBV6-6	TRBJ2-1	CATMTSGGYNEQFF	TGTGCCACCATGACTAGCGGGGGGTACAATGAGCAGTTCTTC
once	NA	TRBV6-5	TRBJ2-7	CASSEPYEQYF	TGTGCCAGCAGTGAACCCTACGAGCAGTACTTC
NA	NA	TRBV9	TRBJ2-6	CASSVSGGGGYGANVLTF	TGTGCCAGCAGCGTAAGTGGCGGAGGAGGCTACGGGGCCAACGTCCTGACTTTC
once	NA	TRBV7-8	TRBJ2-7	CASSPTNSYEQYF	TGTGCCAGCAGCCCAACAAACAGCTACGAGCAGTACTTC
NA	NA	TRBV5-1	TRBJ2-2	CASSLEGRRSTGELFF	TGCGCCAGCAGCTTGGAGGGAAGGCGCAGCACCGGGGAGCTGTTTTTT
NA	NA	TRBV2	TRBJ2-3	CASSLRDRRYF	TGTGCCAGCAGCCTCCGGGACCGTCGGTATTTT
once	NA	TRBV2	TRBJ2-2	CASSEEERSGELFF	TGTGCCAGCAGTGAAGAGGAGCGATCCGGGGAGCTGTTTTTT
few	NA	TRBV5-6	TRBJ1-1	CASSLRGTEAFF	TGTGCCAGCAGCTTGAGGGGCACTGAAGCTTTCTTT
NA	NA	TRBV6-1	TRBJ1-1	CASSEHGAHEAFF	TGTGCCAGCAGTGAACACGGGGCCCATGAAGCTTTCTTT
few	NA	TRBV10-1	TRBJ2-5	CASSDSGVAQETQYF	TGCGCCAGCAGTGATTCCGGCGTAGCCCAAGAGACCCAGTACTTC
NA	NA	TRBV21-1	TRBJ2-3	CASSTILTGRGTDTQYF	TGTGCCAGCAGCACAATCCTGACAGGGCGGGGGACAGATACGCAGTATTTT
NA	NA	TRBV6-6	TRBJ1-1	CAGRRGFNEAFF	TGTGCCGGCCGAAGGGGGTTCAATGAAGCTTTCTTT
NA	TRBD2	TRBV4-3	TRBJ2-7	CASSQAIAGVHEQYF	TGCGCCAGCAGCCAAGCCATTGCGGGAGTCCACGAGCAGTACTTC
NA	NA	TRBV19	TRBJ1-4	CASSIVPGREKLFF	TGTGCCAGTAGTATAGTGCCGGGGAGAGAAAAACTGTTTTTT
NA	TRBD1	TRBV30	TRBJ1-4	CAWTEGAEKLFF	TGTGCCTGGACCGAGGGGGCTGAAAAACTGTTTTTT
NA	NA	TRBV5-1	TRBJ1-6	CASSPLGSPLHF	TGCGCCAGCAGCCCCTTAGGATCACCCCTCCACTTT
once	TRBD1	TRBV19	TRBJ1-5	CASTSGQGGNQPQHF	TGTGCCAGTACTTCCGGACAGGGCGGGAATCAGCCCCAGCATTTT
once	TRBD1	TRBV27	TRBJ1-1	CASKGDRMNTEAFF	TGTGCCAGCAAAGGGGACAGAATGAACACTGAAGCTTTCTTT
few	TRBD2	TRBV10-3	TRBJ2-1	CAISERAGDISEQFF	TGTGCCATCAGTGAACGGGCGGGAGATATTAGTGAGCAGTTCTTC
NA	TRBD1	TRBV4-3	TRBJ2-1	CASSPAGQGANEQFF	TGCGCCAGCAGCCCGGCGGGACAGGGGGCGAATGAGCAGTTCTTC
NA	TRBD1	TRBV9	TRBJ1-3	CASSVDGQGARRNTIYF	TGTGCCAGCAGCGTAGATGGACAGGGGGCGCGTAGAAACACCATATATTTT
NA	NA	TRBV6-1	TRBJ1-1	CASSEAQNTEAFF	TGTGCCAGCAGTGAAGCGCAGAACACTGAAGCTTTCTTT
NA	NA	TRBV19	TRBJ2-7	CASSTRPMIGTGSSYEQYF	TGTGCCAGTAGTACTCGACCGATGATCGGGACTGGAAGCTCCTACGAGCAGTACTTC
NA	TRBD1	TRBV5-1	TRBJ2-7	CASSLGQGAYEQYF	TGCGCCAGCAGTTTAGGACAGGGTGCCTACGAGCAGTACTTC
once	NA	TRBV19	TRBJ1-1	CASSIGGGRVNTEAFF	TGTGCCAGTAGTATAGGGGGAGGCAGGGTGAACACTGAAGCTTTCTTT
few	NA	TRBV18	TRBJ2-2	CASSPQSTEGAGELFF	TGTGCCAGCTCACCACAGAGCACAGAAGGCGCCGGGGAGCTGTTTTTT
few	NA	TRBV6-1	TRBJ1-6	CASSDSTGTYNSPLHF	TGTGCCAGCAGTGATTCTACAGGGACCTATAATTCACCCCTCCACTTT
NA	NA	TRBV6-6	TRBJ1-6	CASSYLGPSDSPLHF	TGTGCCAGCAGTTACTTAGGACCCTCCGATTCACCCCTCCACTTT
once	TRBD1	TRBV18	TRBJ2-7	CASSPPSDRGGREQYF	TGTGCCAGCTCACCACCTTCGGACAGGGGAGGTCGCGAGCAGTACTTC
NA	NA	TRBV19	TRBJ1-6	CASRAKENSPLHF	TGTGCCAGTAGAGCAAAGGAGAATTCACCCCTCCACTTT